A single sample gave rise to the 5 T cell receptor beta chains below, sequenced in a study of T cells after yellow fever vaccination. TCRdb re-called the 5' RACE reads with MiXCR, one entry per CDR3 protein. This repertoire shows about 120,000 distinct CDR3 sequences, 8.9% found once; its top ten account for 30% to 40%. Sequencing used CD8+ T cells sorted from PBMCs, obtained on the day of the yellow fever booster vaccination. The receptors derive from a man aged 18 to 30 who received the YFV17D yellow fever vaccine.

This chain joins TRBV19 and TRBJ1-2; D ambiguous. V dropped 1 base and J dropped 8 bases, with 8 bases sitting between them. The CDR3 consists of 12 residues. The germline V gene encodes CDR1 LNHDA and CDR2 SQIVND (reference sequence). CDR3: CASSIGPEGYTF. The CDR3 nucleotides read TGTGCCAGTAGTATAGGGCCGGAAGGCTACACCTTC.

V and J are TRBV12-3 or TRBV12-4 and TRBJ1-2; D not resolved. Trimming stripped 4 bases from V and 8 bases from J, with 14 bases between. The CDR3 contains 13 residues. The CDR3 sequence: CASSWNTGSGYTF. The CDR3 nucleotides are TGTGCCAGCAGTTGGAACACGGGAAGCGGCTACACCTTC.

This rearrangement joins TRBV4-1 to TRBJ1-2, with TRBD1 identical over 7 bases. The CDR3 length is 16 residues. The J segment lost 6 bases and the V segment lost 1 base, leaving 11 bases of the junction unmatched. Germline CDR1 is MGHRA and CDR2 is YSYEKL. The CDR3 loop is CASSQGQGGVIDGYTF. In DNA form, the CDR3 reads TGCGCCAGCAGCCAAGGACAGGGAGGGGTTATCGATGGCTACACCTTC.

This chain uses TRBV4-3 with TRBJ2-5; TRBD2 aligns across 11 bases. The CDR3 is 16 amino acids. Unmatched junction bases numbered 4, after V lost 1 base and J lost 3 bases. Germline assignment: CDR1 LGHNA and CDR2 YSLEER. CDR3 in amino acids: CASSQGVSGGEETQYF. CDR3 coding DNA: TGCGCCAGCAGCCAAGGAGTTAGCGGGGGGGAAGAGACCCAGTACTTC.

This clonotype has just a few counts. The chain links TRBV5-1 to TRBJ2-3, with D unresolved. Germline V gene sequence: CDR1 SGHRS, CDR2 YFSETQ. Deletions cut 0 bases from V and 2 bases from J, with 4 bases between. CDR3 length equals 13 residues. As DNA, the CDR3 is TGCGCCAGCAGCTTGGCCTTCACAGATACGCAGTATTTT. The encoded protein is CASSLAFTDTQYF.